What follows describes a single TCR beta chain. The antigen is undetermined. J gave up 3 bases and V 7 bases, and 8 bases lay outside the gene matches. The CDR3 extends over 15 amino acids. Germline CDR1 SEHNR, CDR2 FQNEAQ (reference sequence). The sample originates from a study of T-cell memory formation after mild COVID-19. Looking at the study overall: Largely donor-specific sequence clusters came from a couple of donors.

Findings and limits, study-wide: Later expanders leaned CD4+, whereas clones that contracted between day 15 and 85 were balanced CD4/CD8.

From the 5' RACE reads, TCRdb called clonotypes with MiXCR, one entry per CDR3 protein. Here the sample spans approximately 440,000 distinct CDR3 sequences, 20% being singletons. Sequencing was carried out using PBMCs or a T cell subset sorted from them (not recorded which). This receptor was identified in an adult woman who had mild COVID-19 (a few samples of this study predate the infection). Cell type and time point are not known. The V gene is TRBV7-9, the J gene TRBJ2-2, with 7 bases identical to TRBD1. The CDR3 spells CASTHDRADTGELFF. In DNA, the CDR3 is TGTGCCAGCACGCATGACAGGGCTGACACCGGGGAGCTGTTTTTT.